The 11 T cell receptor beta chains below were found in one sample sequenced in a study of OX40 agonist ivuxolimab in advanced cancers. Generated by immunoSEQ multiplex PCR, the TCRdb table keeps only in-frame clones and is missing some. The table lists fewer than 80,000 clones, 85% of them singletons. The sequenced sample was CD4+ or CD8+ T cells sorted from blood, obtained in a trial of the OX40 agonist ivuxolimab. Receptor source: an adult with an advanced solid tumor such as melanoma, head and neck, liver or kidney cancer.

The chain couples TRBV28 to TRBJ2-5; 7 bases agree with TRBD1. The ends lost 6 bases at V and 2 bases at J; junction bases unmatched: 0. The CDR3 covers 12 residues. Germline V gene lookup returns CDR1 MDHEN and CDR2 SYDVKM. In DNA form, the CDR3 reads TGTGCCAGCAGGACAGGGCAAGAGACCCAGTACTTC. Its translation: CASRTGQETQYF. The full variable domain, rest sourced from reference TRBV28 and TRBJ2-5, is DVKVTQSSRYLVKRTGEKVFLECVQDMDHENMFWYRQDPGLGLRLIYFSYDVKMKEKGDIPEGYSVSREKKERFSLILESASTNQTSMYLCASRTGQETQYFGPGTRLLVL.

The chain uses TRBV13 and TRBJ2-2; 9 bases align to TRBD2. The CDR3 consists of 16 residues. Trimming at V came to 5 bases and at J to 1 base, leaving 5 bases not matched to a gene. Germline CDR1 is PRHDT and CDR2 is FYEKMQ (reference sequence). The CDR3 DNA is TGTGCCAGCAGCGCCGGACTAGCGCGGAACACCGGGGAGCTGTTTTTT. It encodes CASSAGLARNTGELFF.

This clone was observed once. The chain is built from TRBV5-4 and TRBJ1-2, with 9 bases aligning to TRBD1. From germline, CDR1 is SGHNT and CDR2 YYREEE (reference sequence). The CDR3 is 14 residues long. V shed 5 bases and J 2 bases; nucleotides not matched to a gene: 4. CDR3 in DNA: TGTGCCAGCAGACACACAGGGGGCAACTATGGCTACACCTTC. Its translation: CASRHTGGNYGYTF. Full variable domain (remainder filled in from reference TRBV5-4 and TRBJ1-2): ETGVTQSPTHLIKTRGQQVTLRCSSQSGHNTVSWYQQALGQGPQFIFQYYREEENGRGNFPPRFSGLQFPNYSSELNVNALELDDSALYLCASRHTGGNYGYTFGSGTRLTVV.

The sample holds one count of this clone. The rearrangement joins TRBV30 to TRBJ2-3; D gene uncertain. The V gene lost 0 bases and the J gene lost 5 bases, with 6 bases spanning the gap. Per germline, CDR1 GTSNPN and CDR2 SVGIG (reference sequence). The CDR3 covers 12 residues. CDR3 nucleotide sequence: TGTGCCTGGAGTGTAGGTGGAGATACGCAGTATTTT. This sequence encodes CAWSVGGDTQYF. The full variable domain, its missing parts supplied by reference TRBV30 and TRBJ2-3, is SQTIHQWPATLVQPVGSPLSLECTVEGTSNPNLYWYRQAAGRGLQLLFYSVGIGQISSEVPQNLSASRPQDRQFILSSKKLLLSDSGFYLCAWSVGGDTQYFGPGTRLTVL.

The rearrangement joins TRBV6-1 to TRBJ1-1, with D unclear. V was shortened by 7 bases and J by 2 bases, with 14 bases between the two germline ends. This CDR3 has 14 residues. CDR1 and CDR2 from the germline V gene are MNHNS and SASEGT. The CDR3 is CASNSPGSNTEAFF. CDR3 sequence (DNA): TGTGCCAGCAACTCCCCGGGGAGTAACACTGAAGCTTTCTTT.

The rearrangement joins TRBV5-5 to TRBJ1-5, with D unresolved. V was clipped by 1 base and J by 6 bases, with 5 bases between them. This CDR3 has 12 residues. Germline values: CDR1 SGHKS, CDR2 YYEKEE (reference sequence). The CDR3 sequence is CASSLSGQPQHF. The DNA of the CDR3 is TGTGCCAGCAGCTTGTCTGGTCAGCCCCAGCATTTT.

CDR3: CATSRDLDPGNEQFF. CDR3 coding DNA: TGTGCCACCAGCAGAGATTTAGACCCCGGCAATGAGCAGTTCTTC. The chain employs TRBV15 and TRBJ2-1; the D is unclear. The germline V and J ends were trimmed by 0 bases and 6 bases, with 12 bases remaining between them. This CDR3 comprises 15 residues. Germline values: CDR1 LNHNV, CDR2 YYDKDF (reference sequence).

The chain is built from TRBV30 and TRBJ2-3; D possibly corresponds to TRBD2 (7 bases). Germline loops: CDR1 GTSNPN, CDR2 SVGIG (reference sequence). Trimming removed 0 bases from V and 7 bases from J, with 17 bases in between. The CDR3 has 15 residues. CDR3 coding DNA: TGTGCCTGGAGTGTCCGGGGGGCGCAAAGAAATACGCAGTATTTT. Amino acid sequence: CAWSVRGAQRNTQYF. Combining the CDR3 with reference TRBV30 and TRBJ2-3 gives the whole variable domain SQTIHQWPATLVQPVGSPLSLECTVEGTSNPNLYWYRQAAGRGLQLLFYSVGIGQISSEVPQNLSASRPQDRQFILSSKKLLLSDSGFYLCAWSVRGAQRNTQYFGPGTRLTVL.

The chain employs TRBV6-1 and TRBJ1-5; D is perhaps TRBD1 (6 bases). The length of the CDR3 is 15 residues. V dropped 7 bases and J dropped 0 bases, with 13 bases sitting between them. Germline CDR1 and CDR2: MNHNS and SASEGT. The CDR3 DNA is TGTGCCAGCACGGACAGATCTTATAGCAATCAGCCCCAGCATTTT. This sequence encodes CASTDRSYSNQPQHF.

V usage is TRBV7-2 and J usage is TRBJ2-2, with D hard to call. Trimming shortened V by 5 bases and J by 1 base, and 8 bases separated the two germline ends. The CDR3 is 14 amino acids. CDR1 is SGHTA, CDR2 FQGNSA, per germline. The CDR3, as DNA: TGTGCCAGCAGCCCACGACAGAACACCGGGGAGCTGTTTTTT. Translation gives CASSPRQNTGELFF.

The gene calls are TRBV7-8 and TRBJ1-3; the D is unclear. CDR1 is SGHVS and CDR2 is FQNEAQ in the germline V gene. The ends were cut back, 1 base at V and 2 bases at J, with 18 bases in the middle. This CDR3 region has 18 residues. The CDR3: CASSLVVLHGMAGNTIYF. CDR3 in DNA: TGTGCCAGCAGCTTAGTAGTCCTACATGGGATGGCTGGAAACACCATATATTTT.